This record covers a single T cell receptor (beta chain). Its antigen is not yet known. Base qualities are not recorded, but no much larger clone differs from it by a single base. Libraries were constructed by the immunoSEQ multiplex PCR assay. To provide template for TCR sequencing, every sample had RNA extracted and reverse transcribed into cDNA. First-strand cDNA was synthesized using SuperScript III with a 2:1 mix of oligo-dT and random hexamers. A synthetic immune receptor repertoire was used to gauge amplification bias, and whatever bias remained was removed computationally. The original pipeline was this. Raw reads were preprocessed to remove errors, and CDR3 was defined according to IMGT conventions as the region from the conserved cysteine to phenylalanine. To get clonality, Shannon entropy was normalized by log2 of the number of productive unique TCRs and the result was subtracted from 1. Whether each scalp clone was CD4 or CD8 was inferred by checking scalp TCRbeta sequences against the CD4 and CD8 repertoires from sorted blood. As stored in TCRdb, this immuneACCESS dataset retains in-frame rearrangements with V and J assigned. A fraction of the clones does not appear; measured against another copy, unresolved V genes explain less than half of the discrepancy, and the remainder lacks a known reason. V and J calls and clone size follow that table, whereas D and trimming were derived from the DNA. For this sample the table gives 65,000 to 95,000 clones, of which roughly 51% were detected only once. The top ten clonotypes cover under 6.5% of the sample.

Lesional scalp punch biopsies and peripheral blood were obtained from alopecia areata patients. PBMCs were separated by density centrifugation and stained for CD3, CD4 and CD8, after which CD4+ and CD8+ T cells were sorted on a FACSAria. Alopecia areata patients who were not treated were recruited through a multicenter biomarker study. Blood CD8+ T cells from a handful of biomarker-study patients were further sorted into NKG2D-low and NKG2D-high fractions. The source of the sample is a study of CD8+ T cells in alopecia areata (dated by TCRdb to the late 2010s). Background on the whole study: The study used high-throughput TCRbeta sequencing to examine T cell clonal expansion in alopecia areata, in both the C3H/HeJ mouse model and human patients. RNA was obtained with the PAXgene miRNA kit for fixed scalp, the miRNeasy kit for PBMCs, and the RNeasy kit for mouse skin. Scalp clonality was compared across normal scalp (n=4), patchy alopecia areata scalp (n=8), and alopecia totalis/universalis scalp (n=8). immunoSEQ multiplex PCR using 35 Vbeta forward primers and 13 Jbeta reverse primers was used to amplify TCRbeta CDR3 regions. Scalp tissue and sorted CD4+ and CD8+ peripheral blood T cells from patchy and totalis/universalis alopecia areata patients and from healthy controls were covered by human TCRbeta sequencing. Study-level results and caveats: Higher clonality and more expanded CD8+ clones were observed in lesional scalp than in normal scalp, particularly in alopecia totalis/universalis, a finding suggestive of antigenic drive. TCR sequences shared between patients were less clear than in mice, possibly partly because of HLA diversity in the patient population. Resident alphabeta T cells in normal human skin are also sequenced, complicating scalp TCR repertoire analysis, unlike mouse skin dominated by gammadelta T cells.

Reading the germline V gene gives CDR1 MGHDK and CDR2 SYGVNS. The trim is 4 bases for V and 7 bases for J, with a gap of 14 bases between the germline ends. Spanning cysteine to phenylalanine, the CDR3 consists of 14 amino acids. The DNA shown is the 42-base CDR3, in frame from base 1. The sample was NKG2D-high CD8+ T cells sorted from blood. This sample's cell subset or site label indicates: sorted CD8+ NKG2D-high blood T cells. The rearranged segments are TRBV25-1 and TRBJ2-1; the D element could tentatively be TRBD1 or TRBD2, as 5 bases agree for each. The TCR originated in a human donor with alopecia areata. The DNA sequence reads TGTGCCAGCAGTGCCCCAATGGGGACGAATGAGCAGTTCTTC. Its translation is CASSAPMGTNEQFF.